This T cell receptor beta chain derives from a study of PD-L1 blockade in urothelial cancer. For the study at large: Patients went on atezolizumab at some point between 2012 and 2014, receiving 1,200 mg intravenously every 3 weeks. Blood analysis took place 3 weeks (second dose) and 6 weeks after treatment start. A median around 140,000 T cells were found in blood samples. Study findings and constraints: Greater 3-week expansion of tumor-associated blood clones was recorded for durable-benefit patients.

The CDR3 contains 16 residues. V was clipped by 0 bases and J by 9 bases, with 19 bases between them. Germline CDR1 and CDR2: SGHNT and YYREEE (reference sequence). Time point given: pretreatment peripheral blood. Comment on this clone: Antigen: not known.

Libraries were prepared by immunoSEQ multiplex PCR; TCRdb keeps only in-frame clonotypes and omits some of them. The sample consists of some 71,000 clones, approximately 83% of them appearing once. The receptor comes from a man aged 60-69 years with urothelial cancer. The input for sequencing was PBMCs, taken around atezolizumab (anti-PD-L1) treatment. The V call is TRBV5-4, the J call TRBJ2-1, with D perhaps matching TRBD2 (7 bases). The CDR3 protein is CASSLEGGGPGSEQFF. The CDR3 DNA reads TGTGCCAGCAGCTTGGAAGGGGGGGGGCCGGGTAGTGAGCAGTTCTTC.